Below are 5 T cell receptor beta chains sequenced from a single sample in a study of OX40 agonist ivuxolimab in advanced cancers. Method: immunoSEQ multiplex PCR; TCRdb's copy keeps in-frame clones and lacks some. The sample contains fewer than 95,000 clones, around four fifths of which appear only once. Sequenced here: CD4+ or CD8+ T cells sorted from blood, sampled in a trial of the OX40 agonist ivuxolimab. Source of these receptors: an adult with an advanced solid tumor such as melanoma, head and neck, liver or kidney cancer.

This clone showed up many times. This rearrangement joins TRBV28 to TRBJ1-2; no clear D. Trimming stripped 3 bases from V and 4 bases from J, with 9 bases between. This CDR3 contains 13 residues. CDR1 is MDHEN and CDR2 is SYDVKM in the germline V gene. CDR3 in amino acids: CASSLDGTYGYTF. As DNA, the CDR3 is TGTGCCAGCAGTTTGGACGGTACCTATGGCTACACCTTC.

CDR3 sequence reads: CASSLSGSHEQYF. CDR3 DNA: TGTGCCAGCAGTTTAAGCGGGAGTCACGAGCAGTACTTC. The chain couples TRBV27 to TRBJ2-7; 8 nucleotides match TRBD2. Looked up from germline, CDR1 is MNHEY and CDR2 is SMNVEV (reference sequence). The CDR3 loop spans 13 amino acids. With V trimmed by 2 bases and J by 5 bases, 2 bases remained unmatched.

This chain connects TRBV28 to TRBJ1-5; D gene unclear. Between the trimmed V and J ends, which lost 2 bases and 3 bases, there was a span of 17 bases. Per germline, CDR1 MDHEN and CDR2 SYDVKM. The CDR3 sequence is 17 residues long. CDR3 residues: CASSLGLLSGANQPQHF. The CDR3 DNA is TGTGCCAGCAGTTTAGGATTGTTAAGCGGCGCCAATCAGCCCCAGCATTTT.

The chain uses TRBV15 and TRBJ2-7; TRBD2 agrees at 7 bases. Per germline, CDR1 LNHNV and CDR2 YYDKDF (reference sequence). This CDR3 comprises 14 residues. Trimming cost V 5 bases and J 3 bases; bases outside gene matches: 7. The CDR3 DNA follows: TGTGCCACCAGCCCCCGACTAGCCGACTACGAGCAGTACTTC. Translation gives CATSPRLADYEQYF.

J is TRBJ2-5 and V is TRBV9; D possibly uses TRBD1 or TRBD2 (5 bases each). This CDR3 contains 14 residues. V shed 4 bases and J shed 2 bases, with 12 bases lying between them. The germline V gene encodes CDR1 SGDLS and CDR2 YYNGEE. Here the CDR3 reads CASSPGTRQETQYF. CDR3 sequence (DNA): TGTGCCAGCAGCCCCGGGACCCGGCAAGAGACCCAGTACTTC.